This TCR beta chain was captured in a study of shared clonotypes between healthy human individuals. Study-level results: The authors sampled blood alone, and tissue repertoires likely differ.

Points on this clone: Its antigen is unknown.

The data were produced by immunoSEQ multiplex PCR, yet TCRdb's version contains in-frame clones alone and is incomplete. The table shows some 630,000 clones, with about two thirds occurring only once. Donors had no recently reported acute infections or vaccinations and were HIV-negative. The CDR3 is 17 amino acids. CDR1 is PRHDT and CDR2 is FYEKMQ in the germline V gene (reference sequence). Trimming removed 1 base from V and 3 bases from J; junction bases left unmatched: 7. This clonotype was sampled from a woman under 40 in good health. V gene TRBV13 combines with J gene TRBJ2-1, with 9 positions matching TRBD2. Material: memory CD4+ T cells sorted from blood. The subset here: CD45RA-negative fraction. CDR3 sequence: CASSLDRSGRIYNEQFF. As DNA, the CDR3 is TGTGCCAGCAGCTTAGACCGTAGCGGGAGAATCTACAATGAGCAGTTCTTC. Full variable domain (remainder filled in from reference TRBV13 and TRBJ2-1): AAGVIQSPRHLIKEKRETATLKCYPIPRHDTVYWYQQGPGQDPQFLISFYEKMQSDKGSIPDRFSAQQFSDYHSELNMSSLELGDSALYFCASSLDRSGRIYNEQFFGPGTRLTVL.